The T cell receptor (beta chain) described here comes from a study of CD8+CD57+ T cells in acquired aplastic anemia. Study-wide background: Sorted CD4+ and CD8+ cells yielded 2.5 to 3.5 ug of DNA on average.

Sequenced patients had shown CD8+CD57+ cell expansion by flow cytometry. Patients, without exception, had severe acquired aplastic anemia. All patients were therapy-naive when blood was sampled. Comment on this clonotype: Its antigen is still unknown.

Genomic DNA templated the TCR beta VDJ and CDR3 profiling. TCRdb re-called the reads with MiXCR, one entry per CDR3 protein. Of roughly 220,000 distinct CDR3 sequences in the sample, roughly two thirds were seen once. The CDR3 length is 14 residues. Per germline, CDR1 SGHNT and CDR2 YYREEE (reference sequence). V gave up 4 bases and J gave up 2 bases, with 13 bases separating them. Broader study findings: Patients shared under 30 CD8+ CDR3 sequences with controls.

The sequence derives from a human donor with aplastic anemia. The chain employs TRBV5-4 and TRBJ2-7; perhaps TRBD2 as D (6 bases). The sample consisted of sorted CD4+, CD8+, or CD8+CD57+ T cells (not recorded which) from PBMCs. Here the CDR3 reads CASSQGLGAYEQYF. The CDR3 DNA is TGTGCCAGCAGCCAGGGACTGGGGGCCTACGAGCAGTACTTC.